The sequence of this TCR beta chain was determined in a study of T cell clones after liver transplantation (dated 2019 in TCRdb). In the study overall: Samples were obtained from ITN030ST, a randomized trial in which withdrawal of immunosuppression was attempted within 2 years of liver transplantation. The studied cohort comprised 8 liver transplant recipients, 3 classified as tolerant and 5 as non-tolerant. Donor-reactive T cell clones were identified using TCRbeta sequencing after a pre-transplant mixed lymphocyte reaction and were then followed in post-transplant blood. Three of the eight recipients were HCV-positive; the others were transplanted for non-autoimmune, non-viral indications. As an antigen-independent comparator for the donor-reactive sequences, third party-reactive TCRbeta sequences from pre-transplant MLRs were identified as well. Blood samples were collected pre-transplant, pre-randomization before withdrawal, and post-randomization after either full withdrawal or failed withdrawal. Subjects received no induction therapy and standard immunosuppression until randomization at 12-24 months post-transplant. Tolerance meant complete immunosuppression withdrawal for at least one year without liver enzymes rising beyond twice the upper limit of normal. What the study reported, not specific to this receptor: When repertoire turnover was accounted for, significantly reduced detection of donor-reactive sequences was found in 7 of 8 subjects for CD4 and in 8 of 8 subjects for CD8. Conclusions were preliminary, limited by small, heterogeneous patient numbers and non-standardized post-transplant time points. Since no allograft tissue specimens were available, donor-reactive T cells may have migrated into the graft instead of being deleted. Low numbers of available donor cells limited the measurable donor-reactive repertoire in a couple of subjects. In 5 of 8 subjects, regardless of tolerance or HCV status, circulating donor-reactive CD4 TCRbeta sequences dropped significantly post-transplant. Donor-reactive sequences declined more than third party-reactive ones, suggesting partial antigen-specific deletion unrelated to withdrawal success.

Thawed unstimulated PBMCs were stained for CD3, CD4 and CD8 and FACS-sorted into CD3+CD4+ and CD3+CD8+ populations. All 8 studied subjects were randomized to immunosuppression withdrawal. The Qiagen DNeasy Blood and Tissue Kit was used for isolation of genomic DNA. Frozen genomic DNA underwent high-throughput TCRbeta CDR3 sequencing by immunoSEQ, including PCR amplification, mapping, bias correction and internal controls. The original pipeline was this. Only productive rearrangements were retained, and each unique TCRbeta sequence was defined by its CDR3 nucleotide sequence together with its V and J gene. A sequence counted as donor-reactive only if the sequence showed at least 5-fold expansion in CFSE-low cells compared with unstimulated pre-transplant cells and had a frequency of at least 0.01%. Minimum frequency thresholds were set for each subject based on the unstimulated sample with the lowest template count, ensuring at least 90% detection power. Jensen-Shannon divergence between the top 1000 TCRbeta sequences post- versus pre-transplant served as the measure of repertoire turnover. Two-sided Fisher's exact tests were used to test for changes in how often donor-reactive sequences were detected. TCRdb stores this immuneACCESS table with in-frame sequences only. Part of the clones is absent; in the studies checked, under half of the shortfall reflects unresolved V genes, and no reason is known for the rest. Clone size and V and J calls were adopted from that table, with D and trimming inferred from the DNA. In all, the sample holds about 70,000 clones, and roughly 80% of those were seen once. Approximately 0.8% of the sample is in the top ten clones.

Regarding this clone: Its antigen is not yet known. It has no much larger one-base neighbor in the sample; base qualities were not kept.

The source material was CD4+ T cells from blood, sampled 12 months after liver transplant. The clonotype comes from a human patient who received a liver transplant. Some T cells present after a transplant may be cells of the graft donor.

This receptor has the CDR3 CASSSLGVGTNEKLFF. In nucleotides, the sequence is TGTGCCAGCAGCTCCCTCGGGGTAGGGACTAATGAAAAACTGTTTTTT. The V and J genes are TRBV5-6 and TRBJ1-4, with the identity of the D gene unclear. Counted from cysteine to phenylalanine, this CDR3 has 16 amino acids. Only the CDR3 part of the read is kept: 48 bases, read in frame from the first base. Between the V and J ends, shortened by 3 bases and 2 bases respectively, the junction contains 14 bases. Based on the germline V gene, the CDR1 and CDR2 sequences are SGHDT and YYEEEE.